This TCR beta chain was found in a study of neurological immune-mediated disorders. MiXCR was run by TCRdb on the 5' RACE reads, yielding one entry per CDR3 protein. The sample holds about 50,000 distinct CDR3 sequences, roughly 8% seen once. Documented time point: longitudinal time-point 3. This clonotype was detected many times. The V end lost 6 bases, the J end lost 2 bases, and 8 bases lay between the germline ends. This CDR3 contains 13 residues. This clonotype was sampled from a woman in her thirties or forties in good health. This sequence joins TRBV12-3 or TRBV12-4 and TRBJ2-1; D uncertain. Sequencing was carried out using PBMCs. The CDR3: CASRTQAYNEQFF. The CDR3 DNA is TGTGCCAGCAGAACCCAGGCCTACAATGAGCAGTTCTTC.